The entry below gives a single T cell receptor (beta chain) sequence along with its context. TCRdb's copy holds only in-frame clones and misses some; the assay was immunoSEQ multiplex PCR. The sample has 35,000 to 50,000 clones; 85% to 95% are singletons. The source of the sample is a study of T cell changes during pregnancy in multiple sclerosis. The junction had 9 bases not matched to a gene; V was cut back by 0 bases and J by 6 bases. The germline gives CDR1 SGHDT, CDR2 YYEEEE. The CDR3 has 17 amino acids. The source is a female donor with multiple sclerosis, enrolled in a pregnancy study. This specimen consisted of CD8+ T cells from peripheral blood mononuclear cells, obtained in the third trimester of pregnancy. This chain connects TRBV5-6 to TRBJ2-2, with TRBD2 matching 9 bases. The CDR3 nucleotides are TGTGCCAGCAGCTTGGACGGCGGGGGGGCGAGATCCGGGGAGCTGTTTTTT. It yields the protein CASSLDGGGARSGELFF.